Given below is one TCR beta chain in context. The antigen is undetermined. This CDR3 spans 14 amino acids. Germline V gives CDR1 DFQATT, CDR2 SNEGSKA (reference sequence). Trimming took 3 bases from V and 0 from J, leaving 10 bases between them. These data originate in a study of T-cell memory formation after mild COVID-19. Findings and caveats of the study: Mostly located in CM and EM were contracting CD4+ clones, with contracting CD8+ clones located in EMRA.

In TCRdb, the 5' RACE reads were re-called with MiXCR into one record per CDR3 protein. The profile covers some 300,000 distinct CDR3 sequences, with just under 20% appearing a single time and about 21% taken by the ten largest. The clonotype was recovered from a man aged 18-30 years who had mild COVID-19 (a few samples of this study predate the infection). Cell type and time point are not known. The specimen sequenced was PBMCs or a T cell subset sorted from them (not recorded which). The chain couples TRBV20-1 to TRBJ2-3, with D uncertain. CDR3 amino acids: CSASFGSSTDTQYF. The CDR3 DNA is TGCAGTGCTAGTTTTGGCAGCAGCACAGATACGCAGTATTTT.